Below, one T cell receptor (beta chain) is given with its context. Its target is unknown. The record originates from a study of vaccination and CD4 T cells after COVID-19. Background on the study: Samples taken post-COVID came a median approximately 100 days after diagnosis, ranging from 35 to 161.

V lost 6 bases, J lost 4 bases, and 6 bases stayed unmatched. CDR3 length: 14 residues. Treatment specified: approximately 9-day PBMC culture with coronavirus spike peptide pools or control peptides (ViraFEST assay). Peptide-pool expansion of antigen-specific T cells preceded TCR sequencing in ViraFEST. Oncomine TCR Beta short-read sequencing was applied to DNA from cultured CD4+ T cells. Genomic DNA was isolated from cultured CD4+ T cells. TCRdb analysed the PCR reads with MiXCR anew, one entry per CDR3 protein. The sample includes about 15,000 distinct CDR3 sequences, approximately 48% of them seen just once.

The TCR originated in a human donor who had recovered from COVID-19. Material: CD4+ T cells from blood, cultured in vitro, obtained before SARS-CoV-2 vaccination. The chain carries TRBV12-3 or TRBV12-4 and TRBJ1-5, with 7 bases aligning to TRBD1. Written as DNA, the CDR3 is TGTGCCAGCAGCCAGACAGGGAGGAATCAGCCCCAGCATTTT. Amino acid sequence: CASSQTGRNQPQHF.